The entry below describes one TCR beta chain. The clone's antigen remains unknown. Within one base of it there is no much larger clone, and no base qualities were kept. V is pruned by 8 bases and J by 3 bases, leaving 5 bases of the junction without a gene match. Including the terminal cysteine and phenylalanine, the CDR3 comprises 15 residues. Here the CDR3 DNA is all that survives: 45 bases in frame from base 1. CDR1 and CDR2 are drawn from the germline V gene: MRHNA, SNTAGT. The sample originates from a study of the immune and genomic landscape of osteosarcoma (dated by TCRdb to between 2020 and 2021). With respect to the entire study: The overall cohort was composed of 45 or so pediatric and adult patients with high-grade osteosarcoma, and a median age at diagnosis of 25 to 30 years (range about 5-85) was recorded. The cohort was enriched for poor-risk disease, as unfavorable pathologic response to standard therapy was shown in nearly 75% of the cohort and approximately 69% of the cohort were deceased. Patients in the overall cohort were around 60% male, and roughly 77% presented with localized disease at diagnosis. Osteosarcoma specimens were profiled with whole genome, RNA and T-cell receptor sequencing plus immunohistochemistry and reverse phase protein arrays so that immunogenic potential could be defined. The osteosarcoma immunogenomic landscape was characterized by integrating TCR sequencing results with transcriptome, protein array and immunostaining data. The study aimed to explain the limited clinical activity of immune checkpoint inhibitors in osteosarcoma. Each of a few patients provided a couple of samples from the same tumor site. Beyond this particular receptor, the publication reports: Along with the frozen tumor specimens, matched blood was collected from just two patients. TCR productive clonality was greater in the immune-hot C3 cluster than in the cold C1 cluster, although TCR productive clonality remained low overall. Productive TCR clonality was found to be low overall, with an average of 0.09 and a maximum of 0.3, which suggested limited T-cell clonal expansion. Sample size was not determined by any statistical method, because osteosarcoma is rare and every possible sample was collected. Clonality benchmarks were derived from external normal skin and healthy peripheral blood data rather than from matched normal tissue. In five cases a single hyperexpanded clone dominated the repertoire, and each of those five cases had fewer than 100 T-cell clonotypes.

TCR beta chain CDR3 regions were immunosequenced using the ImmunoSEQ Assay (Adaptive Biotechnologies). The authors' pipeline ran thus. TCRB rearrangements, read counts, read proportions and gene usage were exported through the ImmunoSEQ Analyzer platform. T-cell clonality was calculated on productive rearrangements as 1 minus Pielou's evenness. In the clonal space homeostasis analysis, clonotypes were binned as rare, small, medium, large or hyperexpanded (0.01 to 1 of the repertoire). TCR productive clonality was compared across immune clusters C1, C2 and C3 using the Wilcoxon rank sum test. This immuneACCESS table, as held by TCRdb, lists in-frame sequences with V and J called but not all clones. Of the missing ones, under half trace to an unresolved V gene in checked studies; the others have no known cause. The V and J calls and clone size were taken over from that table, and D and trimming were inferred from the DNA. The sample records about 2,700 clones, roughly 72% of which are singletons. The ten most abundant clones make up 15% to 18% of the sample.

The tumors sampled were post-treatment primary, local recurrence and metastasis specimens taken from patients with a poor prognosis. The specimen was tumor tissue from a local recurrence in the femur. Interpreted using the paper, the cell subset or site label stands for: locally recurrent osteosarcoma tumor. Rearrangement joined TRBV6-4 to TRBJ2-3; a stretch of 13 junction bases matches TRBD2. The receptor's source is a man aged 18 to 29 with osteosarcoma. The age is the age at diagnosis. The CDR3 corresponds to CASGGTSGATDTQYF. The nucleotide sequence reads as follows: TGTGCCAGCGGAGGGACTAGCGGGGCGACAGATACGCAGTATTTT.